The clone carrying this TCR beta chain has ten or more counts. Its antigen is currently unknown. The germline CDR1 and CDR2 sequences are SQVTM and ANQGSEA. V gave up 7 bases and J gave up 7 bases, with 10 bases separating them. CDR3 length equals 10 residues. TCRdb passed the 5' RACE reads through MiXCR, listing each CDR3 protein once. The sample contains about 520,000 distinct CDR3 sequences, approximately 22% of which appear only once. The data are from a study of identical twins. Points from the study as a whole: Twins' surplus sharing was weaker for beta out-of-frame sequences.

This sample was also put to use in a study of T cells expressing NK-cell markers. As that report states: A few donors' CD3+CD56-NKG2C+ cells were dominated by the same clonotypes. Specificity for HCMV among expanded NKG2C+ T cell clones was not established.

Sequenced sample: CD4+ T cells sorted from blood. The chain recombines TRBV29-1 with TRBJ1-1; D remains unclear. This TCR came from a woman under 30 in good health. The CDR3 region is CSARTVEAFF. The CDR3 region has the DNA TGCAGCGCCCGGACGGTTGAAGCTTTCTTT.